These 14 T cell receptor beta chains share one sample of origin, sequenced in a study of Ad26.COV2.S vaccination and SARS-CoV-2 variants. TCRdb's table, derived via immunoSEQ multiplex PCR, lists solely in-frame clones and lacks some. The table has about 320,000 clones, about 82% seen once. This sample's treatment: about 20 received Ad26.COV2.S at low or high dose, single or two shots; several received placebo; per-sample allocation not given. On day 63 after the first injection, vaccine and placebo recipients gave samples. The specimen comprised peripheral blood, sampled in a trial of Ad26.COV2.S vaccine versus placebo. Receptors were obtained from a person between 18 and 60 years old who received the Ad26.COV2.S COVID-19 vaccine or a placebo.

The rearrangement joins TRBV6-1 to TRBJ2-2; TRBD1 or TRBD2 may be the D gene (6 bases each). V lost 3 bases to trimming and J lost 6 bases, with 14 bases between them. The germline V gene encodes CDR1 MNHNS and CDR2 SASEGT. The CDR3 has 15 residues. CDR3 nucleotides: TGTGCCAGCAGTGAGACTCGACGGGGGCCCGGGGAGCTGTTTTTT. Translating gives CASSETRRGPGELFF.

The V gene is TRBV2, the J gene TRBJ2-1; TRBD2 matches 8 bases. After removal of 6 bases from V and 9 bases from J, the junction contained 13 bases not matched to a gene. CDR1 is SNHLY, CDR2 FYNNEI, per germline. CDR3 length: 15 amino acids. The CDR3 sequence: CASSAWTGGLSEQFF. DNA of the CDR3: TGTGCCAGCAGCGCATGGACGGGGGGGCTTAGTGAGCAGTTCTTC. The variable domain in full, completed from reference TRBV2 and TRBJ2-1, reads EPEVTQTPSHQVTQMGQEVILRCVPISNHLYFYWYRQILGQKVEFLVSFYNNEISEKSEIFDDQFSVERPDGSNFTLKIRSTKLEDSAMYFCASSAWTGGLSEQFFGPGTRLTVL.

As for this clone: Other DNA sequences from this sample encode an identical CDR3 as well. As DNA, the CDR3 is TGTGCCAGCAGTTTAACTGGGAATCAGCCCCAGCATTTT. Its translation is CASSLTGNQPQHF. The rearrangement links TRBV12-3 or TRBV12-4 to TRBJ1-5, with D unclear. The V and J ends lost 2 bases and 4 bases respectively, with 6 bases between them. The CDR3 covers 13 residues.

This clone was counted only a few times. This chain connects TRBV4-1 to TRBJ1-4; D perhaps matches TRBD1 (5 bases). Germline assignment: CDR1 MGHRA and CDR2 YSYEKL. Between the trimmed V and J ends, which lost 3 bases and 1 base, there was a span of 6 bases. The CDR3 is 14 amino acids. Here the CDR3 DNA reads TGCGCCAGCAGCCATGACAGAACTAATGAAAAACTGTTTTTT. Its protein is CASSHDRTNEKLFF.

The chain recombines TRBV7-9 with TRBJ2-3; D gene uncertain. Trimming removed 1 base from V and 7 bases from J, with 9 bases in between. The germline CDR1 and CDR2 sequences are SEHNR and FQNEAQ (reference sequence). This CDR3 is built from 13 residues. The CDR3 spells CASSLEKANTQYF. The DNA for the CDR3 is TGTGCCAGCAGCTTAGAAAAAGCAAATACGCAGTATTTT.

V and J are TRBV10-3 and TRBJ2-6, with 9 bases matching TRBD1. The CDR3 totals 18 residues. Germline values: CDR1 ENHRY, CDR2 SYGVKD. After removal of 0 bases from V and 2 bases from J, the junction contained 5 bases not matched to a gene. The CDR3 coding sequence is TGTGCCATCAGTGAGTCGGGGGACAGGGTAGCTGGGGCCAACGTCCTGACTTTC. This sequence encodes CAISESGDRVAGANVLTF.

V is TRBV7-9 and J is TRBJ2-2; tentatively, D is TRBD2 (6 bases). Germline V gene data show CDR1 as SEHNR and CDR2 as FQNEAQ (reference sequence). V lost 3 bases and J lost 6, with 8 bases in between. The CDR3 covers 13 residues. CDR3 sequence: CASSFRLAGELFF. The DNA of the CDR3 is TGTGCCAGCAGCTTCCGACTAGCCGGGGAGCTGTTTTTT.

The chain recombines TRBV30 with TRBJ1-2; D gene ambiguous. Germline V gene lookup returns CDR1 GTSNPN and CDR2 SVGIG (reference sequence). The CDR3 is 14 residues long. Trimming cost V 0 bases and J 5 bases, with 13 bases left between them. Written as DNA, the CDR3 is TGTGCCTGGAGTGTACGCCCAGACATATATGGCTACACCTTC. Its translation: CAWSVRPDIYGYTF.

The rearrangement uses TRBV6-5 and TRBJ1-5; 7 bases line up with TRBD1. V trimming: 5 bases; J trimming: 1 base; junction bases outside the gene matches: 5. Germline-derived CDR1 and CDR2 are MNHEY and SVGAGI. This CDR3 contains 15 residues. CDR3 bases: TGTGCCAGCAGTAAGAGACAGGGCAGCAATCAGCCCCAGCATTTT. Protein sequence: CASSKRQGSNQPQHF.

The rearrangement uses TRBV5-1 and TRBJ2-1; TRBD1 matches at 10 bases. J gave up 6 bases and V 4 bases, and 10 bases lay outside the gene matches. The CDR3 runs to 16 residues. Germline assignment: CDR1 SGHRS and CDR2 YFSETQ. The CDR3: CASSMTGTGDVNEQFF. DNA of the CDR3: TGCGCCAGCAGCATGACCGGGACAGGGGATGTCAATGAGCAGTTCTTC.

This clone was counted a single time. The DNA for the CDR3 is TGTGCCAGCAGCCCCCCCGGGACAGGGCTTTCTCAAGCCTATGGCTACACCTTC. Translation: CASSPPGTGLSQAYGYTF. The rearrangement joins TRBV7-9 to TRBJ1-2, with 9 nucleotides matching TRBD1. Germline assignment: CDR1 SEHNR and CDR2 FQNEAQ (reference sequence). The CDR3 covers 18 residues. Trimming removed 5 bases from V and 4 bases from J; junction bases left unmatched: 17.

This clone came up once. The chain recombines TRBV5-1 with TRBJ2-5, with a tentative D call TRBD2 (6 bases). The CDR3 covers 15 residues. The germline V gene has CDR1 SGHRS and CDR2 YFSETQ. Trimming took 1 base from V and 4 from J, leaving 14 bases between them. CDR3 nucleotides: TGCGCCAGCAGCTTGATGGAGAGGGGAGGAGAGACCCAGTACTTC. Translating gives CASSLMERGGETQYF.

The chain employs TRBV9 and TRBJ1-2; no reliable D call. Trimming cost V 3 bases and J 2 bases, with 17 bases left between them. Germline V gene data show CDR1 as SGDLS and CDR2 as YYNGEE. The CDR3 is made up of 16 amino acids. The CDR3 coding sequence is TGTGCCAGCAGCGAGGGCAGCAACAACGCCAACTATGGCTACACCTTC. It yields the protein CASSEGSNNANYGYTF.

The gene calls are TRBV3-1 (or the pseudogene TRBV3-2) and TRBJ1-6; no reliable D call. The germline V gene encodes CDR1 LGHDT and CDR2 YNNKEL (reference sequence). Trimming cost V 6 bases and J 8 bases, with 17 bases left between them. The CDR3 loop spans 15 amino acids. CDR3 sequence (DNA): TGTGCCAGCAGATCAAGGTCCGGGGTTGATTCACCCCTCCACTTT. Protein sequence: CASRSRSGVDSPLHF.